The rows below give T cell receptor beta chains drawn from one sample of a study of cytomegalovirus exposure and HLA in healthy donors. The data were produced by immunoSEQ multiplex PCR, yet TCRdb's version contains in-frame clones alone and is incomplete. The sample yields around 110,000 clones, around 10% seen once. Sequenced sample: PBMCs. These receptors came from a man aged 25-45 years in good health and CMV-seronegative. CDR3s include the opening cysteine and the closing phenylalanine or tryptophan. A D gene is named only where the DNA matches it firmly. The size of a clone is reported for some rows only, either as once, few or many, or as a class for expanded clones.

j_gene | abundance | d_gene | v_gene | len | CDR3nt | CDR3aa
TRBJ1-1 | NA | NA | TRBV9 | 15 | TGTGCCAGCAGTCGAGTCGTAGGGGTAGGAACTGAAGCTTTCTTT | CASSRVVGVGTEAFF
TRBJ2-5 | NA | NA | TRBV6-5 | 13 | TGTGCCAGCACCCTAATACACGGGGGTCGACAGTACTTC | CASTLIHGGRQYF
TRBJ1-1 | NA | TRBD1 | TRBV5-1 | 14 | TGCGCCAGCAGCTTGTTGGGCACAGGGGCTGAAGCTTTCTTT | CASSLLGTGAEAFF
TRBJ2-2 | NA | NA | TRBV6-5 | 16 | TGTGCCAGCAGTTACTCGATTTCAGCGAACACCGGGGAGCTGTTTTTT | CASSYSISANTGELFF
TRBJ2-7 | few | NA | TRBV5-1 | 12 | TGCGCCAGCAGCCATGGGGCGAACGAGCAGTACTTC | CASSHGANEQYF
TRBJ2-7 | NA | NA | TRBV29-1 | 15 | TGCAGCGCCCTAGGGTACACGGGGGAGTGGGGTGAGCAGTACTTC | CSALGYTGEWGEQYF
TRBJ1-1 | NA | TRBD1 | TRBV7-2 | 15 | TGTGCCAGCAGCCCACAGGGGGGTCTGAACACTGAAGCTTTCTTT | CASSPQGGLNTEAFF
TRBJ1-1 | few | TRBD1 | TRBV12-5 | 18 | TGTGCTAGTGGTTTGGTACTTGGGCCGGGACAGAGGAACACTGAAGCTTTCTTT | CASGLVLGPGQRNTEAFF
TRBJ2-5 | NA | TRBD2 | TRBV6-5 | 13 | TGTGCCAGCAGCCGCGGGGGGGTCGAGACCCAGTACTTC | CASSRGGVETQYF
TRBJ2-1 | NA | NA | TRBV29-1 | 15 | TGCAGCGTTGGACGCGCGACAAGCTCCTACAATGAGCAGTTCTTC | CSVGRATSSYNEQFF
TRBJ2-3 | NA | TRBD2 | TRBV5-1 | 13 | TGCGCCAGCAGCCCGTCCGGGGGGGATACGCAGTATTTT | CASSPSGGDTQYF
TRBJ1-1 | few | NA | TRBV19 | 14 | TGTGCCAGTAGTATCCGGGGATGGAACACTGAAGCTTTCTTT | CASSIRGWNTEAFF
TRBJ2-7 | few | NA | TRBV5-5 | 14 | TGTGCCAGCAGCTTGGGGCAGGGATCCGACGAGCAGTACTTC | CASSLGQGSDEQYF
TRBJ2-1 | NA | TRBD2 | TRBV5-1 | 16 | TGCGCCAGCAGCACTGGGGCGGGGGTTACCTACAATGAGCAGTTCTTC | CASSTGAGVTYNEQFF
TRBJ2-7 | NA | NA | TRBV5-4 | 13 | TGTGCCAGCAGCTCCCAGGGTCTGGACGAGCAGTACTTC | CASSSQGLDEQYF
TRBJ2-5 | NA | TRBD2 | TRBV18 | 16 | TGTGCCAGCTCACCGCGGGAGGGCCGTTTGGGAGAGACCCAGTACTTC | CASSPREGRLGETQYF
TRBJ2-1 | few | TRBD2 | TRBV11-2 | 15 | TGTGCCAGCAGCTTACTAGCGGGGGCCTACAATGAGCAGTTCTTC | CASSLLAGAYNEQFF
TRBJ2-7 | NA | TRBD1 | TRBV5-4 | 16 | TGTGCCAGCAGCCCCAAAAGAAACACAGGGGCTGGGGAGCAGTACTTC | CASSPKRNTGAGEQYF
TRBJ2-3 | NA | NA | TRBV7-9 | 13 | TGTGCCAGCAGCCTCGGGGGAACAGATACGCAGTATTTT | CASSLGGTDTQYF
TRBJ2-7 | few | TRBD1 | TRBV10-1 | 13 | TGCGCCAGCAGTGCGGACAGGGGAGCCGAGCAGTACTTC | CASSADRGAEQYF
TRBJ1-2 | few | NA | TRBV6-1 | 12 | TGTGCCAGCAGTCCGGGGAGTGGCGGCTACACCTTC | CASSPGSGGYTF
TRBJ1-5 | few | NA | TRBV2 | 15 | TGTGCCAGCGCGTGGGGGGGAGAGGGCAATCAGCCCCAGCATTTT | CASAWGGEGNQPQHF
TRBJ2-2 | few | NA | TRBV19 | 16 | TGTGCCAGTAGTACCAACCGGGACTCGAACACCGGGGAGCTGTTTTTT | CASSTNRDSNTGELFF
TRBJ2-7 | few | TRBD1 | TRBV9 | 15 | TGTGCCAGCAGCAGAGACAGGGGTTGGTCCTACGAGCAGTACTTC | CASSRDRGWSYEQYF
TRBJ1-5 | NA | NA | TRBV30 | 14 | TGTGCCTGGAGCTCGGGGGGGGGCAATCAGCCCCAGCATTTT | CAWSSGGGNQPQHF
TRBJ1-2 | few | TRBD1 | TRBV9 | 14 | TGTGCCAGCAGCGTATGGACAGGGAACTATGGCTACACCTTC | CASSVWTGNYGYTF
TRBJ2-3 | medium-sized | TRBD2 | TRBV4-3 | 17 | TGCGCCAGCAGCCACGGGACTAGCGGGGGGGGCACAGATACGCAGTATTTT | CASSHGTSGGGTDTQYF
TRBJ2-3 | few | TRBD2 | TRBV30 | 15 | TGTGCCTGGAGGGGAGCGGGGGGGCCGGTAGATACGCAGTATTTT | CAWRGAGGPVDTQYF
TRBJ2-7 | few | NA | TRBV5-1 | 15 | TGCGCCAGCAGCTTGGTCGATAACTGGTCCCTCGAGCAGTACTTC | CASSLVDNWSLEQYF
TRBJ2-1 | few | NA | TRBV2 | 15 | TGTGCCAGCATCTCGGGAGTTGCGTCCTACAATGAGCAGTTCTTC | CASISGVASYNEQFF
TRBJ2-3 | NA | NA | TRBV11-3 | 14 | TGTGCCAGCAGCCGAAACAGGGCTACAGATACGCAGTATTTT | CASSRNRATDTQYF
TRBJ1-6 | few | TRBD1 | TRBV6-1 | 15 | TGTGCCAGCAGTGAAGTTGGACAGGGCAATTCACCCCTCCACTTT | CASSEVGQGNSPLHF
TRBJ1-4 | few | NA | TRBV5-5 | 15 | TGTGCCAGCAGCCTTATGGCAGGGGTGAATGAAAAACTGTTTTTT | CASSLMAGVNEKLFF
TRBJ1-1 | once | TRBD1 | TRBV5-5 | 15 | TGTGCCAGCAGCCTCACAGGGGGGTGGGGCACTGAAGCTTTCTTT | CASSLTGGWGTEAFF
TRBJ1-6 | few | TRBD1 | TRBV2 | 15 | TGTGCCAGCAAGCCGGGACAGAATTATAATTCACCCCTCCACTTT | CASKPGQNYNSPLHF
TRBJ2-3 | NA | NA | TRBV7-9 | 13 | TGTGCCAGCAGCTCCGGAGACACAGATACGCAGTATTTT | CASSSGDTDTQYF
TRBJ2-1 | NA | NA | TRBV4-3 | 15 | TGCGCCAGCAGCCAAGACAGGGGCACTTACAATGAGCAGTTCTTC | CASSQDRGTYNEQFF
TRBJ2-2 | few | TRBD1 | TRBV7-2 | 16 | TGTGCCAGCAGCCCCGGGACAGGGGGTTTCGGCGGGGAGCTGTTTTTT | CASSPGTGGFGGELFF